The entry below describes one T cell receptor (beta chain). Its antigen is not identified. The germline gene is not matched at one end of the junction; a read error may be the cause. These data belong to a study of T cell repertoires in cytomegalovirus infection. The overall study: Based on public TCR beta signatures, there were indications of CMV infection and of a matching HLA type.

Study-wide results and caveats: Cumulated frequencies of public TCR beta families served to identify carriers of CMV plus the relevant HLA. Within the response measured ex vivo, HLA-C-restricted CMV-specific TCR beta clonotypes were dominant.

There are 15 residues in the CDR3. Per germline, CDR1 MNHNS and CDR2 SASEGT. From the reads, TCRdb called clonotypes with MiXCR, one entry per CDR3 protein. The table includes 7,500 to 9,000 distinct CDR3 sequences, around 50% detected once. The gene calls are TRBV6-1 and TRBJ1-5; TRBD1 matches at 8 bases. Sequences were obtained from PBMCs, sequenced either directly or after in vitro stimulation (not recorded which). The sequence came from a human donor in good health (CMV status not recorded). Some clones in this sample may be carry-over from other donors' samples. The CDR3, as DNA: TGTGACACAGGTCTCCGACAGGGGACCAATCAGCCCCCGCATTTT. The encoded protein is CDTGLRQGTNQPPHF.